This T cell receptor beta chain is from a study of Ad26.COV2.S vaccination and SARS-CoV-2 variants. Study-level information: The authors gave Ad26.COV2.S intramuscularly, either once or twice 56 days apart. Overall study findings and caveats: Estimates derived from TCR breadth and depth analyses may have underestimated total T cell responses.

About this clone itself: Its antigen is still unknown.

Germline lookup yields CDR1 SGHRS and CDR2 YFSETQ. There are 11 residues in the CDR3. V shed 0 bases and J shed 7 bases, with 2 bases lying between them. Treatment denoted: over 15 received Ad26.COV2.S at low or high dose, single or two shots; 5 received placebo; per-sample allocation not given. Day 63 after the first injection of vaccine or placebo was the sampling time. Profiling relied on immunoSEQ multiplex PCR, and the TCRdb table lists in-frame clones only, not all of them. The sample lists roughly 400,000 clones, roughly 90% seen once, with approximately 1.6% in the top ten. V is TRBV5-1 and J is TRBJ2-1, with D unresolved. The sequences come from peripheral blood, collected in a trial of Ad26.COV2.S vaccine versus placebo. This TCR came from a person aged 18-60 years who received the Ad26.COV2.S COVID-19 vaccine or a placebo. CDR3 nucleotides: TGCGCCAGCAGCTTGGAAAATGAGCAGTTCTTC. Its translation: CASSLENEQFF.